This note documents a single T cell receptor (beta chain) sequence. Its antigen is unknown. This specimen belongs to a study of lymphopenia after photon versus proton radiotherapy. General observations from the study: After lymphocyte nadir, photon-treated repertoires showed oligoclonal expansion, especially CD8+ Temra.

Data came from immunoSEQ multiplex PCR; TCRdb stores just in-frame clones and leaves some out. The sample includes 39,000 or so clones, more than 85% of them seen just once. Germline V gives CDR1 SEHNR, CDR2 FQNEAQ (reference sequence). This CDR3 is 11 amino acids long. The ends were cut back, 5 bases at V and 10 bases at J, with 6 bases in the middle. This chain joins TRBV7-9 and TRBJ1-6; no reliable D call. Here the sequenced sample was peripheral blood, taken from a patient treated with photon-based radiotherapy. This clonotype was sampled from a man aged 55 to 70 with cholangiocarcinoma. The CDR3 region has the DNA TGTGCCAGCAGCATGGGGTCACCCCTCCACTTT. Its protein product is CASSMGSPLHF.